The 6 T cell receptor beta chains in this list originate from one sample, sequenced in a study of control samples from healthy donors and cancer patients. Clones were read by immunoSEQ multiplex PCR, and TCRdb kept only the in-frame ones, dropping some. The sample has 35,000 to 55,000 clones, more than 70% seen once. The sample comprised PBMCs. Every receptor here comes from an older woman with lung cancer.

The chain couples TRBV5-3 to TRBJ1-2; D is uncertain. TRBV5-3 is an open reading frame, and its role is uncertain. The CDR3 totals 14 residues. Between the trimmed V and J ends, which lost 0 bases and 0 bases, there was a span of 6 bases. CDR3 nucleotide sequence: TGTGCCAGAAGCTTGGTTCCAGCTAACTATGGCTACACCTTC. This encodes CARSLVPANYGYTF.

As DNA, the CDR3 is TGTGCCAGCAGTTTCCCCCCGGCACGCGTCTATGGCTACACCTTC. This sequence encodes CASSFPPARVYGYTF. The chain has TRBV28 and TRBJ1-2; no clear D gene. Trimming cost V 3 bases and J 4 bases, with 15 bases left between them. CDR1 is MDHEN and CDR2 is SYDVKM in the germline V gene. The CDR3 is 15 amino acids.

The sample holds one count of this clone. V usage is TRBV7-9 and J usage is TRBJ1-5; D uncertain. Germline CDR1 reads SEHNR; CDR2 reads FQNEAQ (reference sequence). The CDR3 spans 12 residues. Trimming removed 1 base at V and 7 bases at J, with 5 bases between. DNA of the CDR3: TGTGCCAGCAGCTTAGATGGCCAGCCCCAGCATTTT. Its translation is CASSLDGQPQHF.

This clone was counted a single time. The rearrangement links TRBV7-9 to TRBJ2-7; D is ambiguous. Germline V gives CDR1 SEHNR, CDR2 FQNEAQ (reference sequence). The CDR3 totals 13 residues. The germline V and J ends were trimmed by 0 bases and 6 bases, with 9 bases remaining between them. The CDR3 nucleotides are TGTGCCAGCAGCTTAGCCTTACAAGGCGAGCAGTACTTC. Its protein product is CASSLALQGEQYF.

This chain uses TRBV29-1 with TRBJ2-5, with 8 nucleotides matching TRBD1. The CDR3 contains 13 residues. In germline, CDR1 is SQVTM, CDR2 ANQGSEA. V gave up 6 bases and J gave up 3 bases; unmatched junction bases: 6. CDR3 sequence reads: CSVDRGAEETQYF. In nucleotides, the CDR3 is TGCAGCGTAGACAGGGGTGCGGAAGAGACCCAGTACTTC.

The chain employs TRBV2 and TRBJ1-5; D call uncertain. The CDR3 is 13 amino acids. Trimming took 4 bases from V and 3 from J, leaving 7 bases between them. Germline loops: CDR1 SNHLY, CDR2 FYNNEI. CDR3 amino acids: CASSVSLNQPQHF. As DNA, the CDR3 is TGTGCCAGCAGTGTCAGTCTCAATCAGCCCCAGCATTTT.